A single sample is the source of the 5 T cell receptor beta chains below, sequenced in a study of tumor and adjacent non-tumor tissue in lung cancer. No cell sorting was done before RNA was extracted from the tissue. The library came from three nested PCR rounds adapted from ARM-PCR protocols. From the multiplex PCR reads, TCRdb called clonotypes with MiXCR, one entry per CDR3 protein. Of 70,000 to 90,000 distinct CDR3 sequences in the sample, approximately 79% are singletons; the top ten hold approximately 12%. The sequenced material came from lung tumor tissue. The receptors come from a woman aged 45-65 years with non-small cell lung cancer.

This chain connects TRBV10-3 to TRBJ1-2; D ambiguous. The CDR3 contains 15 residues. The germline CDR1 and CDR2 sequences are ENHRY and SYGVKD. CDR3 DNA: TGTGACGTCAGTGAGTCTGCCAGGAACCTTTATGGCTACACCTTC. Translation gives CDVSESARNLYGYTF.

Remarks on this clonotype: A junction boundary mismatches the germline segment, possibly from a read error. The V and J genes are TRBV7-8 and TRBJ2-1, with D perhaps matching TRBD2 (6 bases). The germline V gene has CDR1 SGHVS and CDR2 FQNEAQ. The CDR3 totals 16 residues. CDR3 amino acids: CASTLMGGTPSDEQFF. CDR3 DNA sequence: TGTGCCAGCACCTTAATGGGGGGTACGCCCTCCGATGAGCAGTTTTTC.

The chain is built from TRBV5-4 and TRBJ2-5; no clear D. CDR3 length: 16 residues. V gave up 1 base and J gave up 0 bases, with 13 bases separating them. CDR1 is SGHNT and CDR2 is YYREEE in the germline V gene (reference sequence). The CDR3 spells CASSLSPSGYQETQYF. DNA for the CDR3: TGTGCCAGCAGCTTGAGTCCCAGTGGGTACCAAGAGACCCAGTACTTC. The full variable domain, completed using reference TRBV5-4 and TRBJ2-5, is ETGVTQSPTHLIKTRGQQVTLRCSSQSGHNTVSWYQQALGQGPQFIFQYYREEENGRGNFPPRFSGLQFPNYSSELNVNALELDDSALYLCASSLSPSGYQETQYFGPGTRLLVL.

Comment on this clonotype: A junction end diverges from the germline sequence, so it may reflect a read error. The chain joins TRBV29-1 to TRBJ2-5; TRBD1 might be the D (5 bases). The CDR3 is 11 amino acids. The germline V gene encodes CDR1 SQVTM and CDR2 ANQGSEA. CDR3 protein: CSVAQTESQYF. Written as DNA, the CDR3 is TGCAGCGTTGCCCAGACAGAGAGCCAGTACTTC.

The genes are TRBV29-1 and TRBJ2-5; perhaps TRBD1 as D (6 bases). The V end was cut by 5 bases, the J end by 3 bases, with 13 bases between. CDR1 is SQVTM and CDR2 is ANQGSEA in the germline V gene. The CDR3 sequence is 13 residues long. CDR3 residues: CSVLGTREETQYF. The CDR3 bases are TGCAGCGTTCTGGGGACACGCGAAGAGACCCAGTACTTC.